This T cell receptor beta chain was documented in a study of regulatory T cells in long-lasting Graves disease (TCRdb year 2021). Broadly, across the study: Persistent Graves' disease meant more than 5 years of antithyroid drug treatment with TSH receptor autoantibodies that stayed positive. Antithyroid drugs had been taken for approximately 9.7 years on average by persistent Graves' disease patients in the clinical cohort. The study was conducted in China and was registered as a clinical trial. A total of 33 samples underwent TCR sequencing, from around 13 patients with persistent Graves' disease and roughly 20 patients with newly diagnosed Graves' disease. This study used TCR sequencing and RNA sequencing of peripheral blood to compare persistent Graves' disease patients against newly diagnosed Graves' disease patients.

The study at large found these results: Only the TCR beta chain was sequenced and analyzed. Lower TCR Shannon entropy and fewer highly expanded clones were observed in persistent Graves' disease patients than in newly diagnosed patients, which suggested clonal expansion. Preferential use of TRBV28, TRBJ1-2 and TRBJ2-5 was observed in persistent disease, whereas TRBV20-1 and TRBJ2-1 were favored in newly diagnosed disease. Because the primary lesion, thyroid tissue, could not be accessed, the study looked at peripheral blood alone. Persistent patients shared more public clonotypes among themselves (fewer than 3,000) than newly diagnosed patients did (approximately 970). As a limitation, the authors acknowledged that the small sample size may reduce accuracy.

The method behind the library was multiplex PCR. This sample was sequenced with an Illumina HiSeq 4000. CDR3 regions were amplified by Arm-PCR with iRepertoire HTBI primers to construct TCR beta libraries. Gel purification was performed on PCR products prior to sequencing. As for the authors' bioinformatics: Gene usage analysis of CDR3 amino acid clonotypes relied on the roughly 60 TRBV and 14 TRBJ segments identified across samples. COPE and FqMerger were used to merge the filtered high-quality paired reads into contigs. Contigs were aligned with BLAST to IMGT TRBV, TRBD and TRBJ reference genes, and CDR3 was defined per IMGT. Any clonotype with a frequency above 0.1% was counted as a highly expanded clone. Shannon entropy was used to measure repertoire diversity, and the Gini coefficient was used to measure V-J evenness. Public clonotypes were defined as clonotypes shared by more than one individual. TCRdb's own reprocessing of the public reads used fastp at Q25 and MiXCR and kept productive beta chains. Duplicate CDR3 protein sequences are folded into a single record with the most common DNA and genes. These V and J calls derive from TCRdb rather than the authors' analysis. The sample table holds around 510,000 distinct CDR3 sequences, of which around 20% were seen once. Of the sample, 6.5% to 10% is held by the ten largest clones.

The time point label corresponds to: persistent/refractory GD, antithyroid drugs over 5 years with positive TRAb. RNA was extracted from PBMCs in TRIzol for both TCR sequencing and RNA sequencing. The diagnosis of Graves' disease followed American Thyroid Association guidelines. The patients came from an endocrinology department in Xi'an, China. From each patient, approximately 9 milliliters of peripheral blood was collected into an EDTA anticoagulant tube. Ficoll Paque Plus density gradient separation was used to isolate PBMCs, and no further T cell sorting was done. An Agilent 2100 Bioanalyzer and agarose gel were used to assess RNA quality, and a NanoDrop 2000 was used to measure RNA concentration. The CDR3 spans 15 residues, from the cysteine through the phenylalanine. CDR3 DNA is the only sequence kept; it has 45 bases, read in frame from the first base. From the germline V gene, CDR1 is SGHTA and CDR2 is FQGNSA. Between the V and J ends, shortened by 2 bases and 0 bases respectively, the junction contains 11 bases.

Many counts were recorded for this clonotype. Its specific antigen is unknown. Base quality data are lacking; no much larger clone is found one base away. Recombination linked TRBV7-2 to TRBJ2-7, with the identity of the D gene unclear. The sequences come from peripheral blood mononuclear cells (PBMCs), collected when the disease was refractory, from a patient treated with antithyroid drugs. The receptor was derived from a female donor with Graves disease. The CDR3 region reads CASSLSRLISYEQYF. The DNA is as follows: TGTGCCAGCAGCTTATCCAGGCTTATCTCCTACGAGCAGTACTTC.